What follows describes a single T cell receptor beta chain. The data are from a study of T-cell reconstitution after alpha-beta-depleted transplantation in children. Germline V gives CDR1 DFQATT, CDR2 SNEGSKA (reference sequence). V was cut by 0 bases and J by 4 bases, with 12 bases left in between. The length of the CDR3 is 14 residues. Preparation of the TCRbeta library involved a method that used unique molecular identifiers. Each CDR3 protein gets one entry after TCRdb re-called the PCR reads with MiXCR. Counted here are around 400,000 distinct CDR3 sequences, roughly a tenth occurring once; the ten biggest clones make up about 5%.

The chain uses TRBV20-1 and TRBJ2-5, with D perhaps given as TRBD1 or TRBD2 (5 bases each). The sample in question was PBMCs from the stem cell graft donor, obtained from the stem cell graft. This clonotype originated in a human donor who donated a stem cell graft to a child with acute myeloid leukemia. CDR3 bases: TGCAGTGCTAGAGAAGCCGGGACGGTAGAGACCCAGTACTTC. Protein: CSAREAGTVETQYF.